This TCR beta chain emerged from a study of shared clonotypes between healthy human individuals. Findings and limits, study-wide: Despite large depth, rarefaction showed incomplete sorted-subset sequencing.

TCRdb's copy holds only in-frame clones and misses some; the assay was immunoSEQ multiplex PCR. The sample records some 120,000 clones, around 68% being singletons. Free of recent acute infections or vaccinations, the donors were healthy HIV-negative adults. The donors were all Caucasian adults (living in Nashville, Tennessee). Both CD45RO+ cells and CCR7-negative CD45RA+ TemRA cells were combined to make up CD8 memory. Note on this clone: Its matching antigen is unknown.

Losses at the gene ends were 7 bases for V and 0 bases for J; bases not matched to a gene: 9. CDR1 LNHDA and CDR2 SQIVND come from the germline V gene (reference sequence). This CDR3 has 17 amino acids. Material for sequencing was memory CD8+ T cells sorted from blood. This sample's subset: CD45RO+ cells pooled with CCR7-negative TemRA cells. The TCR sequence derives from a woman in her twenties or thirties in good health. The rearrangement links TRBV19 to TRBJ2-3, with 11 bases lining up with TRBD2. The CDR3 sequence is CASMQLAGAASTDTQYF. CDR3 bases: TGTGCCAGTATGCAACTAGCGGGGGCCGCTAGCACAGATACGCAGTATTTT.